This T cell receptor beta chain came from a study of blood T cell repertoires in COVID-19. Study-wide background: There were acute and convalescent COVID-19 samples, and they came from the United States, Italy and Spain. In each case, the material was cDNA or gDNA derived from T cells, B-cell-depleted T cells, or PBMCs.

Generated by immunoSEQ multiplex PCR, the TCRdb table keeps only in-frame clones and is missing some. The sample yields under 200,000 clones, around nine tenths seen once. Sequenced: peripheral blood. This receptor was identified in a man in his fifties with acute or convalescent COVID-19.

CDR3 coding DNA: TGTGCCAGCAGCTTACAGGACATTAGGGGCGGGGAGCTGTTTTTT. It codes for CASSLQDIRGGELFF. The chain has TRBV11-2 and TRBJ2-2; possibly TRBD1 for D (5 bases). The CDR3 length is 15 residues. Germline V lookup: CDR1 SGHAT, CDR2 FQNNGV. V was shortened by 2 bases and J by 7 bases, with 14 bases between the two germline ends.